This is a list of T cell receptor beta chains from one sample in a study of blood T cells in healthy people across ages. One entry per CDR3 protein results from TCRdb running MiXCR on the 5' RACE reads. Seen here are fewer than 650,000 distinct CDR3 sequences, about 28% observed once, and the top ten hold roughly 3.5%. The same sample was also studied in work on T cells of mothers and their children.

The sequencing input was blood. Receptor source: a boy aged 2-15 years in good health. The CDR3 runs from the conserved cysteine through the conserved F or W. A D gene is named only where the DNA matches it firmly. Clone size appears in some rows only: once, few, many, or a class for an expanded clone.

j_call v_call clone_size d_call cdr3_length cdr3_aa cdr3_nt
TRBJ2-7 TRBV5-1 NA NA 17 CASSPGLSTSSAYEQYF TGCGCCAGCAGCCCTGGACTTTCAACTAGTTCAGCCTACGAGCAGTACTTC
TRBJ1-2 TRBV20-1 NA NA 13 CSARDTGLYGYTF TGCAGTGCTAGAGATACAGGGCTCTATGGCTACACCTTC
TRBJ2-4 TRBV4-1 few TRBD2 16 CASSQEAGLAGDIQYF TGCGCCAGCAGCCAAGAGGCAGGACTAGCGGGAGACATTCAGTACTTC
TRBJ2-5 TRBV10-3 NA NA 15 CASRQPAGSWETQYF TGTGCCAGCAGACAACCTGCCGGTAGCTGGGAGACCCAGTACTTC
TRBJ2-5 TRBV9 NA NA 15 CASSVEGLNQETQYF TGTGCCAGCAGCGTAGAGGGACTGAACCAAGAGACCCAGTACTTC
TRBJ2-5 TRBV14 NA NA 16 CASSPMTGRGQETQYF TGTGCCAGCAGCCCTATGACAGGGAGGGGACAAGAGACCCAGTACTTC
TRBJ2-1 TRBV12-3/TRBV12-4 NA NA 15 CASSSWGTSNNEQFF TGTGCCAGCAGTTCCTGGGGGACAAGCAACAATGAGCAGTTCTTC
TRBJ2-2 TRBV12-3/TRBV12-4 few TRBD2 16 CASSAGLAGRTGELFF TGTGCCAGCAGTGCGGGACTAGCGGGAAGGACCGGGGAGCTGTTTTTT
TRBJ2-1 TRBV29-1 once NA 10 CSAGGTEQFF TGCAGCGCTGGGGGGACTGAGCAGTTCTTC
TRBJ2-5 TRBV9 NA NA 17 CASSLGGRDVGGETQYF TGTGCCAGCAGCCTCGGCGGGCGGGATGTAGGGGGAGAGACCCAGTACTTC
TRBJ2-7 TRBV27 NA TRBD1 14 CASSSGTGDNEQYF TGTGCCAGCAGTTCCGGGACAGGGGACAACGAGCAGTACTTC
TRBJ2-2 TRBV13 few NA 13 CASSRGDSGELFF TGTGCCAGCAGCCGAGGCGACTCCGGGGAGCTGTTTTTT
TRBJ2-1 TRBV12-3/TRBV12-4 many TRBD2 13 CASSLRGDNEQFF TGTGCCAGCAGTTTACGGGGGGACAATGAGCAGTTCTTC
TRBJ1-1 TRBV20-1 few NA 14 CSARPTDMNTEAFF TGCAGTGCTAGGCCGACAGATATGAACACTGAAGCTTTCTTT
TRBJ2-1 TRBV24-1 few NA 16 CATSDLAGRSYNEQFF TGTGCCACCAGTGATTTGGCGGGAAGATCCTACAATGAGCAGTTCTTC
TRBJ2-3 TRBV7-9 few NA 14 CASSQWDSTDTQYF TGTGCCAGCAGCCAGTGGGATTCCACAGATACGCAGTATTTT
TRBJ1-2 TRBV29-1 few NA 13 CSATSWRASGYTF TGCAGCGCAACCTCGTGGAGGGCCAGCGGCTACACCTTC
TRBJ2-3 TRBV18 NA TRBD2 16 CASSPPTSGSGDTQYF TGTGCCAGCTCACCACCGACTAGCGGGAGTGGAGATACGCAGTATTTT
TRBJ1-4 TRBV3-1 few NA 15 CASSQVLATNEKLFF TGTGCCAGCAGCCAAGTCCTTGCAACTAATGAAAAACTGTTTTTT
TRBJ2-4 TRBV25-1 NA NA 19 CASSERPVMGGPSVGIQYF TGTGCCAGCAGTGAGCGGCCTGTAATGGGGGGGCCGTCGGTTGGCATTCAGTACTTC
TRBJ1-3 TRBV29-1 NA NA 12 CSVEVMRNTIYF TGCAGCGTTGAGGTGATGCGAAACACCATATATTTT
TRBJ1-3 TRBV7-3 few NA 13 CASSLGPGNTIYF TGTGCCAGCAGCTTAGGTCCCGGAAACACCATATATTTT
TRBJ1-1 TRBV7-9 few TRBD1 14 CASSAQQGIPEAFF TGTGCCAGCAGCGCCCAACAGGGGATCCCTGAAGCTTTCTTT
TRBJ1-5 TRBV5-5 NA TRBD1 18 CASSLGDTRDRSNQPQHF TGTGCCAGCAGCTTGGGGGACACCCGGGACAGGAGCAATCAGCCCCAGCATTTT
TRBJ2-5 TRBV24-1 NA NA 12 CATSDSRETQYF TGTGCCACCAGTGATTCCAGGGAGACCCAGTACTTC
TRBJ2-5 TRBV5-1 few NA 15 CASSLSLQSRETQYF TGCGCCAGCAGTCTCTCCTTACAGAGTAGGGAGACCCAGTACTTC
TRBJ2-3 TRBV10-3 NA NA 15 CAISGASGRGDTQYF TGTGCCATCAGTGGGGCTAGCGGAAGGGGGGATACGCAGTATTTT
TRBJ2-7 TRBV6-2/TRBV6-3 few TRBD1 16 CASSYATGEGSYEQYF TGTGCCAGCAGTTACGCCACAGGGGAAGGATCCTACGAGCAGTACTTC
TRBJ2-5 TRBV11-2 NA TRBD2 17 CASSSSDRRGARETQYF TGTGCCAGCAGCTCCTCCGATAGGCGGGGGGCTCGGGAGACCCAGTACTTC
TRBJ2-7 TRBV9 few TRBD2 15 CASSVGVGGPGEQYF TGTGCCAGCAGCGTAGGAGTGGGAGGGCCGGGCGAGCAGTACTTC
TRBJ2-1 TRBV7-9 NA NA 15 CASSLGGAFYNEQFF TGTGCCAGCAGCTTAGGCGGAGCCTTCTACAATGAGCAGTTCTTC
TRBJ2-7 TRBV6-1 NA NA 15 CASSVDPTPSYEQYF TGTGCCAGCAGTGTGGACCCGACCCCCTCCTACGAGCAGTACTTC
TRBJ2-7 TRBV7-2 many NA 16 CASSLAPGGGSYEQYF TGTGCCAGCAGCTTAGCGCCGGGCGGAGGCTCCTACGAGCAGTACTTC
TRBJ2-5 TRBV4-3 few NA 13 CASSPRGIETQYF TGCGCCAGCAGCCCACGGGGCATAGAGACCCAGTACTTC
TRBJ1-6 TRBV28 NA TRBD1 15 CASSPQTGLNSPLHF TGTGCCAGCAGTCCCCAGACAGGGTTGAATTCACCCCTCCACTTT
TRBJ2-2 TRBV12-3/TRBV12-4 few TRBD1 18 CASSFYWDRVSNTGELFF TGTGCCAGCAGTTTTTATTGGGACAGGGTTTCCAACACCGGGGAGCTGTTTTTT
TRBJ2-7 TRBV4-3 NA NA 15 CASSQGGLAIDEQYF TGCGCCAGCAGCCAAGGTGGGCTAGCGATCGACGAGCAGTACTTC
TRBJ2-5 TRBV14 NA NA 14 CASSQESAQETQYF TGTGCCAGCAGCCAAGAATCGGCCCAAGAGACCCAGTACTTC
TRBJ2-5 TRBV3-1 NA TRBD2 16 CASSQPRVAGQETQYF TGTGCCAGCAGCCAACCCCGGGTAGCGGGCCAAGAGACCCAGTACTTC
TRBJ2-3 TRBV20-1 NA NA 15 CSVPSLKTFTDTQYF TGCAGTGTCCCGTCCCTAAAAACCTTCACAGATACGCAGTATTTT
TRBJ1-1 TRBV27 NA NA 15 CASSLRFRLNTEAFF TGTGCCAGCAGTTTACGGTTCCGGTTGAACACTGAAGCTTTCTTT